What follows are 30 T cell receptor beta chains derived from one specimen sequenced in a study of blood T cell repertoires in COVID-19. The table came from immunoSEQ multiplex PCR; TCRdb's copy has only in-frame clones and leaves some out. The sample shows about 200,000 clones, about nine tenths of them seen only once. Source material: peripheral blood. The receptor set was obtained from a woman in her forties with acute or convalescent COVID-19.

The chain links TRBV27 to TRBJ1-4; TRBD1 matches at 10 bases. Trimming at V came to 6 bases and at J to 8 bases, leaving 9 bases not matched to a gene. The CDR3 runs 15 residues. Looked up from germline, CDR1 is MNHEY and CDR2 is SMNVEV (reference sequence). CDR3 coding DNA: TGTGCCAGCAGCAGTTTGGGGACAGGGGAAGAAAAACTGTTTTTT. It encodes CASSSLGTGEEKLFF.

The CDR3 spells CATSEPGGETQYF. The CDR3 bases are TGTGCCACCAGTGAGCCAGGGGGCGAGACCCAGTACTTC. The rearrangement links TRBV24-1 to TRBJ2-5; TRBD1 agrees at 8 bases. V shed 4 bases, J shed 5 bases, and the junction held 2 bases outside the gene matches. CDR3 length: 13 residues. CDR1 is KGHDR, CDR2 SFDVKD, per germline.

This clone was seen only a few times. In DNA, the CDR3 is TGTGCCAGCACTCGTGTCGGGGGTAATTCACCCCTCCACTTT. This encodes CASTRVGGNSPLHF. The chain carries TRBV4-2 and TRBJ1-6; weak D call: TRBD1 (5 bases). The CDR3 has 14 amino acids. The V and J ends lost 7 bases and 6 bases respectively, with 13 bases between them. From germline, CDR1 is LGHNA and CDR2 YNFKEQ.

The CDR3 sequence: CASSLALSRSYEQYV. The CDR3 DNA is TGTGCCAGCAGCTTAGCGTTGAGCCGTTCCTACGAGCAGTACGTC. The chain is built from TRBV7-8 and TRBJ2-7; D gene uncertain. The CDR3 runs 15 residues. Trimming cost V 0 bases and J 1 base, with 10 bases left between them. Per germline, CDR1 SGHVS and CDR2 FQNEAQ.

The chain carries TRBV3-1 (or the pseudogene TRBV3-2) and TRBJ2-4, with 9 positions matching TRBD1. CDR1 is LGHDT, CDR2 YNNKEL, per germline (reference sequence). The CDR3 consists of 19 residues. The V gene end was trimmed by 4 bases and the J gene end by 1 base; junction bases not matched to a gene: 14. CDR3 sequence (DNA): TGTGCCAGCAGCCCAGATCCTAGGACAGGGGTCTGGGCCAAAAACATTCAGTACTTC. Residues: CASSPDPRTGVWAKNIQYF.

This CDR3 reads CATSVPPPGQGYGYTF. The CDR3 region has the DNA TGTGCCACCTCAGTCCCCCCACCCGGGCAGGGGTATGGCTACACCTTC. The chain uses TRBV7-8 and TRBJ1-2; maybe TRBD1 (6 bases). The ends were cut back, 10 bases at V and 5 bases at J, with 26 bases in the middle. From germline, CDR1 is SGHVS and CDR2 FQNEAQ. CDR3 length: 16 residues.

The CDR3 coding sequence is TGTGCCAGCAGTATCCTAGCGAACACTGAAGCTTTCTTT. Protein sequence: CASSILANTEAFF. The V and J genes are TRBV27 and TRBJ1-1; D ambiguous. In germline, CDR1 is MNHEY, CDR2 SMNVEV (reference sequence). The CDR3 consists of 13 residues. With 5 bases removed from V and 1 base from J, the gap between germline ends came to 8 bases.

The V call is TRBV7-6, the J call TRBJ2-2, with 7 bases identical to TRBD2. CDR3 length: 18 residues. Trimming took 5 bases from V and 6 from J; bases not matched to a gene: 18. Germline V gives CDR1 SGHVS, CDR2 FNYEAQ. This chain's CDR3 is CASSTLQRGGGAAGELFF. DNA for the CDR3: TGTGCCAGCAGCACCCTCCAAAGGGGCGGGGGAGCCGCCGGGGAGCTGTTTTTT.

This sequence joins TRBV7-2 and TRBJ2-3, with TRBD2 matching over 14 bases. With 5 bases clipped from V and 4 bases from J, the junction kept 8 bases outside the gene matches. This CDR3 has 17 residues. Germline-derived CDR1 and CDR2 are SGHTA and FQGNSA. This chain's CDR3 is CASSKTSGGAGADTQYF. The CDR3 region has the DNA TGTGCCAGCAGCAAGACTAGCGGGGGGGCCGGCGCAGATACGCAGTATTTT.

The V and J genes are TRBV19 and TRBJ2-4, with 9 bases that match TRBD1. This CDR3 spans 16 amino acids. V lost 3 bases and J lost 9; bases outside the gene matches: 12. Germline V gene data show CDR1 as LNHDA and CDR2 as SQIVND (reference sequence). The DNA of the CDR3 is TGTGCCAGTAGTATTACGGGGACAGGGCAAGTGGGCATTCAGTACTTC. Protein product: CASSITGTGQVGIQYF.

V and J are TRBV6-2 or TRBV6-3 and TRBJ1-2, with TRBD1 as a possible D gene (5 bases). The length of the CDR3 is 13 residues. Germline CDR1 is MNHEY and CDR2 is SVGEGT. V gave up 5 bases and J gave up 3 bases, with 10 bases separating them. The CDR3 DNA follows: TGTGCCAGCAGTCAAACAGGAGACTATGGCTACACCTTC. Protein: CASSQTGDYGYTF.

The chain uses TRBV2 and TRBJ1-1; no clear D. The V and J ends lost 6 bases and 2 bases respectively, with 13 bases between them. Germline CDR1 SNHLY, CDR2 FYNNEI. The CDR3 has 14 residues. The CDR3, as DNA: TGTGCCAGCAGCTCCCTTTTTATAAACACTGAAGCTTTCTTT. Its translation is CASSSLFINTEAFF.

This chain uses TRBV5-1 with TRBJ1-2, with 7 bases matching TRBD1. CDR3 length: 12 amino acids. Germline values: CDR1 SGHRS, CDR2 YFSETQ. The V gene end was trimmed by 4 bases and the J gene end by 8 bases; junction bases not matched to a gene: 5. The CDR3 is CASSQTGSGYTF. The CDR3 nucleotides are TGCGCCAGCAGCCAGACAGGGTCAGGCTACACCTTC. Supplemented by reference TRBV5-1 and TRBJ1-2, the full variable domain reads KAGVTQTPRYLIKTRGQQVTLSCSPISGHRSVSWYQQTPGQGLQFLFEYFSETQRNKGNFPGRFSGRQFSNSRSEMNVSTLELGDSALYLCASSQTGSGYTFGSGTRLTVV.

V is TRBV7-9 and J is TRBJ2-1, with TRBD2 identical over 8 bases. Per the germline V gene, CDR1 is SEHNR and CDR2 is FQNEAQ (reference sequence). The CDR3 extends over 14 amino acids. V dropped 5 bases and J dropped 8; count of bases not matched to a gene: 8. The CDR3 loop is CASSPRTSMDEQFF. Here the CDR3 DNA reads TGTGCCAGCAGCCCAAGGACTAGCATGGATGAGCAGTTCTTC.

The genes are TRBV23-1 and TRBJ2-3; TRBD1 aligns across 7 bases. Being an ORF, TRBV23-1 has a function that is uncertain. J was trimmed by 14 bases and V by 2 bases; bases with no gene match: 16. The length of the CDR3 is 15 residues. CDR3 amino acids: CASSQRPEPDRSGYF. In DNA, the CDR3 is TGCGCCAGCAGTCAACGTCCGGAACCGGACAGGTCCGGGTATTTT.

V is TRBV10-3 and J is TRBJ2-2; the D is unclear. The V end was cut by 6 bases, the J end by 5 bases, with 19 bases between. The CDR3 is made up of 16 amino acids. The germline V gene has CDR1 ENHRY and CDR2 SYGVKD. The CDR3 nucleotides read TGTGCCATCAGGGGTGGGTATCCCCCCGGGACCGGGGAGCTGTTTTTT. Its translation: CAIRGGYPPGTGELFF.

The chain is built from TRBV2 and TRBJ1-1; 12 bases match TRBD1. Losses at the gene ends were 8 bases for V and 5 bases for J; bases not matched to a gene: 9. The CDR3 totals 15 residues. CDR1 and CDR2 (germline): SNHLY, FYNNEI. The CDR3 here is CASGRDRGHRTEAFF. CDR3 DNA: TGTGCCAGCGGCCGGGACAGGGGGCATCGGACTGAAGCTTTCTTT.

The chain carries TRBV18 and TRBJ1-1; D is perhaps TRBD1 (5 bases). The V end lost 2 bases, the J end lost 1 base, and 11 bases lay between the germline ends. Germline-derived CDR1 and CDR2 are KGHSH and LQKENI. There are 15 residues in the CDR3. This CDR3 reads CASSPIGQGNTEAFF. The CDR3 region has the DNA TGTGCCAGCTCACCAATCGGCCAGGGGAACACTGAAGCTTTCTTT.

The rearrangement links TRBV6-5 to TRBJ2-2, with 10 bases lining up with TRBD1. The junction had 5 bases not matched to a gene; V was cut back by 10 bases and J by 0 bases. Germline V CDR1 and CDR2: MNHEY, SVGAGI. There are 15 residues in the CDR3. Here the CDR3 reads CAIRQGAANTGELFF. The CDR3 DNA reads as TGTGCCATCCGACAGGGGGCGGCGAACACCGGGGAGCTGTTTTTT.

This sequence joins TRBV7-2 and TRBJ1-1; 7 positions agree with TRBD1. V shed 5 bases, J shed 1 base, and the junction held 4 bases outside the gene matches. The germline V gene has CDR1 SGHTA and CDR2 FQGNSA. The CDR3 loop spans 14 amino acids. The CDR3: CASSPRTGNTEAFF. The CDR3 DNA is TGTGCCAGCAGCCCTAGGACAGGGAACACTGAAGCTTTCTTT.

The chain combines TRBV7-2 with TRBJ1-2; maybe TRBD1 (5 bases). The CDR3 totals 11 residues. V lost 5 bases and J lost 9, with 10 bases in between. Germline assignment: CDR1 SGHTA and CDR2 FQGNSA. The CDR3 spells CASSQRQSYTF. The CDR3 DNA is TGTGCCAGCAGCCAGCGACAGAGCTACACCTTC. The whole variable domain, filled in from reference TRBV7-2 and TRBJ1-2, reads GAGVSQSPSNKVTEKGKDVELRCDPISGHTALYWYRQSLGQGLEFLIYFQGNSAPDKSGLPSDRFSAERTGGSVSTLTIQRTQQEDSAVYLCASSQRQSYTFGSGTRLTVV.

V gene TRBV6-4 combines with J gene TRBJ1-1, with 7 bases lining up with TRBD1. From germline, CDR1 is MRHNA and CDR2 SNTAGT. CDR3 length equals 15 residues. Trimming took 3 bases from V and 2 from J; bases not matched to a gene: 6. The CDR3 here is CASSESGTVNTEAFF. The CDR3 DNA reads TGTGCCAGCAGTGAATCGGGGACAGTCAACACTGAAGCTTTCTTT.

The DNA for the CDR3 is TGTGCCTGGAAACCCCCGAGAAATTCACCCCTCCACTTT. Protein sequence: CAWKPPRNSPLHF. This chain connects TRBV30 to TRBJ1-6; D unresolved. V was pared by 4 bases and J by 7 bases, with 11 bases between. CDR1 is GTSNPN and CDR2 is SVGIG in the germline V gene (reference sequence). The CDR3 runs to 13 residues.

The V gene is TRBV2, the J gene TRBJ2-3; D uncertain. With 5 bases removed from V and 5 bases from J, the gap between germline ends came to 11 bases. The CDR3 is made up of 13 amino acids. Per germline, CDR1 SNHLY and CDR2 FYNNEI. The CDR3 spells CASSTTGGDTQYF. DNA for the CDR3: TGTGCCAGCAGTACTACCGGCGGAGATACGCAGTATTTT.

J is TRBJ1-1 and V is TRBV30; D gene ambiguous. Trimming took 1 base from V and 8 from J, leaving 8 bases between them. The CDR3 has 11 residues. Germline values: CDR1 GTSNPN, CDR2 SVGIG (reference sequence). For the CDR3, the DNA is TGTGCCTGGAGTGGTCAGTCGGAAGCTTTCTTT. Protein sequence: CAWSGQSEAFF.

This chain's CDR3 is CASSLSENTEAFF. DNA for the CDR3: TGTGCCAGCAGTTTAAGCGAGAACACTGAAGCTTTCTTT. The chain is built from TRBV12-3 or TRBV12-4 and TRBJ1-1; no clear D gene. The V end was cut by 2 bases, the J end by 1 base, with 5 bases between. The CDR3 covers 13 residues.

CDR3 in amino acids: CASSESLQGTGGYTF. CDR3 in DNA: TGTGCCAGCAGTGAATCCTTACAGGGTACGGGTGGCTACACCTTC. The chain links TRBV2 to TRBJ1-2, with TRBD1 as a possible D gene (6 bases). Trimming left V 2 bases short and J 7 bases short, with 17 bases between. The CDR3 spans 15 residues. Looked up from germline, CDR1 is SNHLY and CDR2 is FYNNEI. The whole variable domain, filled in from reference TRBV2 and TRBJ1-2, reads EPEVTQTPSHQVTQMGQEVILRCVPISNHLYFYWYRQILGQKVEFLVSFYNNEISEKSEIFDDQFSVERPDGSNFTLKIRSTKLEDSAMYFCASSESLQGTGGYTFGSGTRLTVV.

The chain carries TRBV29-1 and TRBJ1-2, with 8 bases that match TRBD1. CDR1 is SQVTM and CDR2 is ANQGSEA in the germline V gene. CDR3 length: 13 amino acids. The J segment lost 5 bases and the V segment lost 3 bases, leaving 5 bases of the junction unmatched. Here the CDR3 reads CSVDDRGRYGYTF. CDR3 coding DNA: TGCAGCGTTGACGACAGGGGAAGGTATGGCTACACCTTC.

This clone has just one count. The chain carries TRBV5-4 and TRBJ1-1; D remains ambiguous. This CDR3 contains 14 residues. Per germline, CDR1 SGHNT and CDR2 YYREEE (reference sequence). Trimming removed 2 bases from V and 2 bases from J, with 10 bases in between. The CDR3 here is CASSFGRGNTEAFF. DNA for the CDR3: TGTGCCAGCAGCTTTGGCCGGGGAAACACTGAAGCTTTCTTT.

V gene TRBV5-5 combines with J gene TRBJ2-7; 7 nucleotides align to TRBD1. Germline loops: CDR1 SGHKS, CDR2 YYEKEE (reference sequence). The CDR3 totals 14 residues. Trimming at V came to 4 bases and at J to 6 bases, leaving 10 bases not matched to a gene. The CDR3 DNA is TGTGCCAGCAGCCTCCAGACAGGGTTGGGCGAGCAGTACGTC. It translates to CASSLQTGLGEQYV.